The entry that follows covers one T cell receptor beta chain sequence. The clone's antigen remains unknown. No per-base quality is available; no much larger clone lies one base away. V is reduced by 0 bases and J by 0 bases, leaving a spacing of 12 bases between them. The CDR3 runs 16 residues from the cysteine to the phenylalanine. Solely the CDR3 DNA is kept, with 48 bases framed from the first base. Sequences MNHNY (CDR1) and SVGAGI (CDR2) are obtained from the germline V gene (reference sequence). The trial excluded patients who had a history of autoimmune disease or were on systemic immunosuppression. Peripheral blood for TCR sequencing was drawn from every dose cohort at baseline, at cycle 4 day 1 and at cycle 7 day 1. The samples were taken from a phase I, first-in-human, multicenter, open-label dose-escalation trial of ivuxolimab. Adults with locally advanced or metastatic melanoma, renal cell, hepatocellular, or head and neck squamous cell carcinoma were enrolled in the trial. CD4+ and CD8+ T cells were sorted separately from peripheral blood before TCR sequencing.

For sequencing of the TCRbeta CDR3 region, genomic DNA was extracted from the sorted cells. TCRbeta CDR3 regions were sequenced using the immunoSEQ Assay. What TCRdb holds here is the immuneACCESS table cut down to in-frame rearrangements. Part of the clones is not present; checked against another copy, under half of the missing clones reflect an unresolved V gene, and the others are unexplained. A total of about 98,000 clones appear in this sample, around 88% of them only once. The ten largest clones represent 0.45% to 0.55% of the sample. This sample is drawn from a study of OX40 agonist ivuxolimab in advanced cancers. Notes on the research overall: Ivuxolimab was a fully human IgG2 agonistic monoclonal antibody targeting the costimulatory receptor OX40 (CD134). Intravenous ivuxolimab was administered to patients every 2 weeks at six dose levels: 0.01, 0.1, 0.3, 1.5, 3 and 10 mg/kg. Of the roughly 54 dose-escalation patients, hepatocellular carcinoma was present in roughly 19, melanoma in approximately 15, renal cell carcinoma in 9 and head and neck cancer in 9. A male proportion of about 79% and a mean age of approximately 60 years, ranging from 23 to 79, were recorded for the dose-escalation cohort. Prior anti-PD-1, anti-PD-L1 or anti-CTLA-4 therapy was permitted, and approximately 40% of dose-escalation patients had received checkpoint inhibitors. Partial responses occurred in three dose-escalation patients: two with cutaneous melanoma and one with hepatocellular carcinoma. The purpose of peripheral TCRbeta sequencing was to test whether ivuxolimab changed TCR sequence diversity and led to clonal T-cell expansion. The paper covers the monotherapy dose-escalation part of the phase I ivuxolimab trial, which included N ≈ 50 patients. Points the paper makes about the study in general: Which antigens the clonally expanded peripheral T cells were specific for was not determined. Low levels of normalized T-cell clonal expansion were also seen in some nonresponding patients. At doses of 0.1 to 3.0 mg/kg, clonal expansion of both CD4+ and CD8+ blood T cells was observed from baseline to week 6. After ivuxolimab, expanded clones were on average more numerous among CD8+ T cells than among CD4+ T cells. In the 0.1-3.0 mg/kg groups, partial responders were among the patients with the lowest normalized peripheral clonal expansion, particularly in CD8+ T cells.

The TCR originated in an adult with an advanced solid tumor such as melanoma, head and neck, liver or kidney cancer. Sequenced material: CD4+ or CD8+ T cells sorted from blood, taken in a trial of the OX40 agonist ivuxolimab. The chain uses TRBV6-6 and TRBJ2-7; perhaps TRBD2 is the D gene, with 5 bases matching. The sequence in DNA is TGTGCCAGCAGTTACTCTCCGGGATCCCACTCCTACGAGCAGTACTTC. Its product reads: CASSYSPGSHSYEQYF.